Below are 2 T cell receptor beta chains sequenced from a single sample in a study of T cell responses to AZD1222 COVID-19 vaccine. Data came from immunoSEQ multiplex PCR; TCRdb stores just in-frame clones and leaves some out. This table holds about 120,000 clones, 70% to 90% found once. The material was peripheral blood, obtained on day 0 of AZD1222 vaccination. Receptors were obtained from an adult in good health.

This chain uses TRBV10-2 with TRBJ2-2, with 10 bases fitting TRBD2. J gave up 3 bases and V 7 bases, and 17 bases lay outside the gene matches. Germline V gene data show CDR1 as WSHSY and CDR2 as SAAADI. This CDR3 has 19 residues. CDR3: CASNILGSGRPKDTGELFF. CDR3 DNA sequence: TGCGCCAGCAATATCCTAGGTAGCGGGAGGCCTAAGGACACCGGGGAGCTGTTTTTT.

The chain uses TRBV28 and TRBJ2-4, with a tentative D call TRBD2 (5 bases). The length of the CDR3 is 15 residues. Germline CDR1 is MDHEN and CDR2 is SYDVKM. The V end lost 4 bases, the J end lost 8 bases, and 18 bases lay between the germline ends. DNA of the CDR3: TGTGCCAGCAGTTCCCCCTCCCCGCCGAGGGACATTCAGTACTTC. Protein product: CASSSPSPPRDIQYF.